This T cell receptor (beta chain) comes out of a study of T cell repertoires in cytomegalovirus infection (dated by TCRdb to about 2019). Concerning the study at large: Donor HLA type was relevant to the analysis, because carriage of CMV infection together with the matching HLA type was indicated by public TCR beta signatures. Results the study describes overall, beyond this receptor: In both this cohort and an independent cohort of some 370 donors, the cumulative frequency of public TCR beta family members distinguished carriers of CMV infection plus the relevant HLA type. The ex vivo response was dominated by HLA-C-restricted CMV-specific TCR beta clonotypes, which also provided the single most frequent clonotype in two of eight donors.

Taken from the germline V gene, the CDR1 and CDR2 loops are SQVTM and ANQGSEA. The cysteine opens and the phenylalanine closes a CDR3 of 16 amino acids. The entry retains the CDR3 DNA only, 48 bases that are in frame from base 1. V trim: 7 bases; J trim: 0 bases; unmatched bases: 9. The sample holds a few counts of this clonotype. Its antigen is still unknown. Base qualities are missing; no much larger clone stands one base away. The data were produced on an Illumina HiSeq 1500. TCRdb itself trimmed the public reads at Q25 with fastp, ran MiXCR and retained productive beta chains. Each entry is one CDR3 protein sequence, shown with its most common DNA and genes. The sample table records nearly 550,000 distinct CDR3 sequences; approximately 16% of these occur just once. The ten largest clones represent about 24% of the sample.

The chain is made from TRBV29-1 and TRBJ2-6, with 7 junctional bases fitting TRBD1. The clonotype comes from a human donor in good health (CMV status not recorded). Some clones in this sample may be carry-over from other donors' samples. Sequenced material: CD8+ T cells from PBMCs. The CDR3 is CSALGGSHSGANVLTF. Read as DNA, the sequence is TGCAGCGCCCTAGGGGGCAGTCACTCTGGGGCCAACGTCCTGACTTTC.